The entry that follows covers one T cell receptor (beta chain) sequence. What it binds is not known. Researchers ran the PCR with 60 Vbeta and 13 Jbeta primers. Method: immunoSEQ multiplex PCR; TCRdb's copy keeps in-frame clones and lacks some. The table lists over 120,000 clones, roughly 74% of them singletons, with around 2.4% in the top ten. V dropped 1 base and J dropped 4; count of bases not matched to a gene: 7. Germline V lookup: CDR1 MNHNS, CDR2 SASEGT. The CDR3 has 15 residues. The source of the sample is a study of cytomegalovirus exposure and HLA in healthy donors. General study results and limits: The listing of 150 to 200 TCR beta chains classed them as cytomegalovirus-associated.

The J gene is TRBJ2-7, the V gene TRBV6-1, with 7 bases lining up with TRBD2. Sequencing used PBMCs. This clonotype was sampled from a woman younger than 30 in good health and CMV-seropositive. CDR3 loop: CASSEGSGNLYEQYF. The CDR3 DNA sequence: TGTGCCAGCAGTGAAGGGAGCGGGAACCTTTACGAGCAGTACTTC.